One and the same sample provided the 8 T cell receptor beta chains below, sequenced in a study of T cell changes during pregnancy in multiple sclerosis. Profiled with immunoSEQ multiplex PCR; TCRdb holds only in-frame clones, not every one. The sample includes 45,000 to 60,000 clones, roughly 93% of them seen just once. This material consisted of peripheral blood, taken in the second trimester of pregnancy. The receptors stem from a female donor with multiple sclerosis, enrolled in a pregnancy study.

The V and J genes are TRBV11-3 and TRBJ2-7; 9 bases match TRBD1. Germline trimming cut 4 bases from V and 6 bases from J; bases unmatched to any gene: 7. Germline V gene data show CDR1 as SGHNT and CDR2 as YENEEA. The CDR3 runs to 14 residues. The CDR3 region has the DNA TGTGCCAGCAGCTATACTACAGGGGGCGGCGAGCAGTACTTC. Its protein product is CASSYTTGGGEQYF.

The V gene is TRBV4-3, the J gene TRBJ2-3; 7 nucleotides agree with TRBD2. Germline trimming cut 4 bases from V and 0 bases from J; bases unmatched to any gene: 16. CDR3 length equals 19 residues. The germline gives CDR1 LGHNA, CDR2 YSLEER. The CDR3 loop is CASSRNYIAGATSTDTQYF. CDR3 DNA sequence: TGCGCCAGCAGCCGCAACTATATAGCGGGCGCTACTAGCACAGATACGCAGTATTTT.

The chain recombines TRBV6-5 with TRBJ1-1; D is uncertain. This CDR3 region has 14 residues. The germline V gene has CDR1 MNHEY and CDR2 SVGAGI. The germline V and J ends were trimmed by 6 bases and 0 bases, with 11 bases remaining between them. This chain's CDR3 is CASSHTALNTEAFF. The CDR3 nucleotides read TGTGCCAGCAGCCACACAGCCCTGAACACTGAAGCTTTCTTT.

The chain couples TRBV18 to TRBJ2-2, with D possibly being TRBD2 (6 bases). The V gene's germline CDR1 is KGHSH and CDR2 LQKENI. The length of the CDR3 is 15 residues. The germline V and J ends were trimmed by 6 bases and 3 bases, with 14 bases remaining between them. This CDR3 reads CASSASVTYTGELFF. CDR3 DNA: TGTGCCAGCTCCGCTAGCGTTACTTACACCGGGGAGCTGTTTTTT.

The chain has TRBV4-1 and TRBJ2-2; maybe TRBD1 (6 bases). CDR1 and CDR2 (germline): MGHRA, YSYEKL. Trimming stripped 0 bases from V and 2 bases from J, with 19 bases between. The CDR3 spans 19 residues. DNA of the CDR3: TGCGCCAGCAGCCAAGAAAGTGGAATCGCACAGGGAAACACCGGGGAGCTGTTTTTT. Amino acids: CASSQESGIAQGNTGELFF.

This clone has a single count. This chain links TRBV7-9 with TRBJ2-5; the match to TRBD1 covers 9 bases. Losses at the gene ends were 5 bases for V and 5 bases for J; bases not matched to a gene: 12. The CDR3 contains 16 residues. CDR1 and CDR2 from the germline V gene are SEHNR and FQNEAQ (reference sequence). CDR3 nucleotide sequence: TGTGCCAGCAGCCTCCCGGACAGGGGAGGTTTTGAGACCCAGTACTTC. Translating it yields CASSLPDRGGFETQYF. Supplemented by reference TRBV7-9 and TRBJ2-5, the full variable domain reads DTGVSQNPRHKITKRGQNVTFRCDPISEHNRLYWYRQTLGQGPEFLTYFQNEAQLEKSRLLSDRFSAERPKGSFSTLEIQRTEQGDSAMYLCASSLPDRGGFETQYFGPGTRLLVL.

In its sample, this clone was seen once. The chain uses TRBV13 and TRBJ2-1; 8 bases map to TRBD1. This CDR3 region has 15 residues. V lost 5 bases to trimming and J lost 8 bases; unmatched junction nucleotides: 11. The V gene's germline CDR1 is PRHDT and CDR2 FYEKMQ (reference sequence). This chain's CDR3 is CASSQGAGIYHEQFF. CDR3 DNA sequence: TGTGCCAGCAGCCAGGGGGCAGGGATTTACCATGAGCAGTTCTTC.

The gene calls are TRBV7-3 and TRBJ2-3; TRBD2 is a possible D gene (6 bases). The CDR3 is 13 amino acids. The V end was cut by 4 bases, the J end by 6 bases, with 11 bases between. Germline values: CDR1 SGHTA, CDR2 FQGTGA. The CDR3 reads CASSWDSGDTQYF. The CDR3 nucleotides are TGTGCCAGCAGCTGGGACTCCGGGGATACGCAGTATTTT.